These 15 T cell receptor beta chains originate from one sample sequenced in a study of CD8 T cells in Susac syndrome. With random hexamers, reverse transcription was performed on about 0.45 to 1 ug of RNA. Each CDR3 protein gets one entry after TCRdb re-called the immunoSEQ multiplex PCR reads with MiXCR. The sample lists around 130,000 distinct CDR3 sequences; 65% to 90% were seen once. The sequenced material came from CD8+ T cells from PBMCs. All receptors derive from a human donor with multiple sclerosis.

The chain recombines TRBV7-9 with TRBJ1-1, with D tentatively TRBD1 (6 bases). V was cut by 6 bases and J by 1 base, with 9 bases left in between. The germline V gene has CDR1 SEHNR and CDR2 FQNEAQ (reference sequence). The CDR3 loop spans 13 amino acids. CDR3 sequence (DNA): TGTGCCAGCAGACCGACAGGGAACACTGAAGCTTTCTTT. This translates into CASRPTGNTEAFF.

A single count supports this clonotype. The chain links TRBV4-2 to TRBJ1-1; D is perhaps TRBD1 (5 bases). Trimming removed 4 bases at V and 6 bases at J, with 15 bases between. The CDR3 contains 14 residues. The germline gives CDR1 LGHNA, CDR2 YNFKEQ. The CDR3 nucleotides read TGTGCCAGCAGCCTAGGGGTAGAGGTCCCTGAAGCTTTCTTT. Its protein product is CASSLGVEVPEAFF.

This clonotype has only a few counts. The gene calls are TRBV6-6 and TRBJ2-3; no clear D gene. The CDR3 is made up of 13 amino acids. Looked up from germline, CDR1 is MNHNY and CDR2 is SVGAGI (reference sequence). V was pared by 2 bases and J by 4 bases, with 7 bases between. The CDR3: CASSYGRADTQYF. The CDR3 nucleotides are TGTGCCAGCAGTTACGGTCGGGCAGATACGCAGTATTTT.

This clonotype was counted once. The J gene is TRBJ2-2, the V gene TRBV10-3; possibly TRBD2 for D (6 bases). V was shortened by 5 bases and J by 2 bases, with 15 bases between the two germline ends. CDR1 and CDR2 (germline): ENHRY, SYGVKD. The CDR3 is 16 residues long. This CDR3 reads CAISPTDGRNTGELFF. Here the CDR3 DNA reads TGTGCCATCAGTCCCACGGACGGGAGAAACACCGGGGAGCTGTTTTTT.

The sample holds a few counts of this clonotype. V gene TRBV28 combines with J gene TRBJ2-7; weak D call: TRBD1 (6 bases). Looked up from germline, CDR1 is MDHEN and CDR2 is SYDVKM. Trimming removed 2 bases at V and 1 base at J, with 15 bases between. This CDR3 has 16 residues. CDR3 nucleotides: TGTGCCAGCAGTTTACAGACACGGACAGCTTCCTACGAGCAGTACTTC. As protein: CASSLQTRTASYEQYF.

The CDR3 DNA is TGTGCCAGCAGTTTTCCCGGGGATCAGCCCCAGCATTTT. Translated, it gives CASSFPGDQPQHF. The chain employs TRBV28 and TRBJ1-5; D call uncertain. Germline V gene sequence: CDR1 MDHEN, CDR2 SYDVKM. The CDR3 has 13 residues. Trimming pared 3 bases from V and 5 bases from J, leaving 8 bases between.

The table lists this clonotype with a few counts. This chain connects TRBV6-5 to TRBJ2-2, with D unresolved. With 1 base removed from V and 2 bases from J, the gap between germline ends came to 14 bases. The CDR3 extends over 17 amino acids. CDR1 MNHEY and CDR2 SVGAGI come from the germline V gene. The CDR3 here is CASSYYPDTFNTGELFF. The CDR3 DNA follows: TGTGCCAGCAGTTACTACCCTGACACATTCAACACCGGGGAGCTGTTTTTT.

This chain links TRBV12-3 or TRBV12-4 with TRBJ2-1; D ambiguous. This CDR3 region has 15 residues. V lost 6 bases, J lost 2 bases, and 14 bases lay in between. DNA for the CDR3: TGTGCCAGCAGCCTCCTTCCTGACACCTACAATGAGCAGTTCTTC. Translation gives CASSLLPDTYNEQFF.

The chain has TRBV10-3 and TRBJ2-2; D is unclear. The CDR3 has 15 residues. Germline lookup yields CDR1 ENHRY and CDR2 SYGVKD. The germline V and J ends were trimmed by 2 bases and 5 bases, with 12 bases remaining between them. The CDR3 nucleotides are TGTGCCATCAGTGAGCCTGGGGTAGTTACCGGGGAGCTGTTTTTT. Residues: CAISEPGVVTGELFF.

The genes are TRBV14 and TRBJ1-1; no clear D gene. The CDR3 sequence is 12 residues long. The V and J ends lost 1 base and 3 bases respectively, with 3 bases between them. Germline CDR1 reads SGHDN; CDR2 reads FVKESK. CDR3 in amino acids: CASSQVDTEAFF. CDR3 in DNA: TGTGCCAGCAGCCAAGTGGACACTGAAGCTTTCTTT.

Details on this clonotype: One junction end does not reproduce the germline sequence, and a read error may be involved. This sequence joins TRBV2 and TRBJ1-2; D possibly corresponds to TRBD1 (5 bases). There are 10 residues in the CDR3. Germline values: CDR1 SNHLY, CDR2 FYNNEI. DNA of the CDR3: TGTGCCAGCACCTTCCTGGGGGTCCACTTC. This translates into CASTFLGVHF. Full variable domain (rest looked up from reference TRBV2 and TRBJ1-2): EPEVTQTPSHQVTQMGQEVILRCVPISNHLYFYWYRQILGQKVEFLVSFYNNEISEKSEIFDDQFSVERPDGSNFTLKIRSTKLEDSAMYFCASTFLGVHFGSGTRLTVV.

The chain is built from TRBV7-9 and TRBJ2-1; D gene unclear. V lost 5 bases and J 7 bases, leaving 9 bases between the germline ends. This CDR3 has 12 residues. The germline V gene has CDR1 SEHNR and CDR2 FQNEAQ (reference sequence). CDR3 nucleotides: TGTGCCAGCAGCCGTTCTTGGAATGAGCAGTTCTTC. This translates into CASSRSWNEQFF.

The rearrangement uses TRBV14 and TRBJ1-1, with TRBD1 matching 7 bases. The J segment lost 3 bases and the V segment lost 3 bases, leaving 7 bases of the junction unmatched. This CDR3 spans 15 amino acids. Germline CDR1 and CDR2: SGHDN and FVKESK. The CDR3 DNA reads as TGTGCCAGCAGCCATCCAGGGGGAGAGGACACTGAAGCTTTCTTT. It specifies CASSHPGGEDTEAFF.

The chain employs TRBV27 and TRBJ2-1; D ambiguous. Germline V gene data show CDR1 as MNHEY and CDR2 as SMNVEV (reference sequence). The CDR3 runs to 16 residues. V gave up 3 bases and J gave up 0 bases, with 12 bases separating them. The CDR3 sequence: CASSFKVTSSYNEQFF. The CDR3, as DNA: TGTGCCAGCAGTTTTAAGGTTACGAGCTCCTACAATGAGCAGTTCTTC.

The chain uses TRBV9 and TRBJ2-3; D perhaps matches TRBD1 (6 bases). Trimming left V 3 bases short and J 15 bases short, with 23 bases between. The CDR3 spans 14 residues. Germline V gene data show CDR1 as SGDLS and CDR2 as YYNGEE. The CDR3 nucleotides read TGTGCCAGCAGCGCAATGGACAGCCCTACTCGAAGTTATTTT. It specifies CASSAMDSPTRSYF.